What follows are 19 T cell receptor beta chains derived from one specimen sequenced in a study of identical twins. TCRdb re-analysed the 5' RACE reads in MiXCR, keeping a single row per CDR3 protein. The table lists more than 1.5 million distinct CDR3 sequences, less than 35% of them singletons, with less than 0.35% in the top ten. The sequenced sample consisted of cord blood. Receptor source: a newborn girl in good health.

The chain couples TRBV3-1 to TRBJ2-7; D gene uncertain. Germline-derived CDR1 and CDR2 are LGHDT and YNNKEL (reference sequence). V was clipped by 0 bases and J by 5 bases, with 8 bases between them. The CDR3 consists of 13 residues. CDR3 region: CASSQDLGNEQYF. The CDR3 DNA reads as TGTGCCAGCAGCCAAGATTTAGGGAACGAGCAGTACTTC.

In this sample, this clonotype turned up a few times. This sequence joins TRBV7-9 and TRBJ2-7, with 8 bases that match TRBD1. Trimming removed 3 bases from V and 4 bases from J; junction bases left unmatched: 11. CDR3 length: 16 amino acids. Looked up from germline, CDR1 is SEHNR and CDR2 is FQNEAQ (reference sequence). The CDR3 DNA is TGTGCCAGCAGCTTCCTATTACAGGGGGAGGAATACGAGCAGTACTTC. Translation gives CASSFLLQGEEYEQYF.

The CDR3 DNA reads as TGCGCCAGCAGCCGAGAAAGGGAGACCCAGTTCTTC. Protein sequence: CASSRERETQFF. The chain uses TRBV5-1 and TRBJ2-1, with TRBD2 as a possible D gene (5 bases). The germline V and J ends were trimmed by 4 bases and 13 bases, with 15 bases remaining between them. CDR3 length: 12 amino acids. CDR1 and CDR2 from the germline V gene are SGHRS and YFSETQ. Variable domain in full (rest from reference TRBV5-1 and TRBJ2-1): KAGVTQTPRYLIKTRGQQVTLSCSPISGHRSVSWYQQTPGQGLQFLFEYFSETQRNKGNFPGRFSGRQFSNSRSEMNVSTLELGDSALYLCASSRERETQFFGPGTRLTVL.

This clonotype was seen ten or more times. The chain employs TRBV3-1 and TRBJ1-2; D unclear. The CDR3 has 12 residues. Trimming shortened V by 3 bases and J by 6 bases, and 8 bases separated the two germline ends. Germline values: CDR1 LGHDT, CDR2 YNNKEL (reference sequence). Here the CDR3 DNA reads TGTGCCAGCAGCCAGGGATTGGATGGCTACACCTTC. It translates to CASSQGLDGYTF. Using reference TRBV3-1 and TRBJ1-2 for the parts outside the CDR3, the full variable domain is DTAVSQTPKYLVTQMGNDKSIKCEQNLGHDTMYWYKQDSKKFLKIMFSYNNKELIINETVPNRFSPKSPDKAHLNLHINSLELGDSAVYFCASSQGLDGYTFGSGTRLTVV.

The chain joins TRBV9 to TRBJ2-3, with 8 bases fitting TRBD1. Germline V CDR1 and CDR2: SGDLS, YYNGEE. J gave up 2 bases and V 7 bases, and 12 bases lay outside the gene matches. This CDR3 has 16 residues. CDR3 bases: TGTGCCAGCGGGTCTCTACAGGGGGTGACCACAGATACGCAGTATTTT. Its translation is CASGSLQGVTTDTQYF.

CDR3 loop: CASSPWFGGAEDTQYF. The DNA for the CDR3 is TGTGCCAGCAGCCCATGGTTCGGGGGGGCCGAAGATACGCAGTATTTT. V is TRBV7-9 and J is TRBJ2-3; 8 positions agree with TRBD2. Per the germline V gene, CDR1 is SEHNR and CDR2 is FQNEAQ (reference sequence). J was trimmed by 5 bases and V by 5 bases; bases with no gene match: 12. The CDR3 is made up of 16 amino acids.

To note about this clonotype: It may be a read error: a sequence one base away is much more abundant. CDR3 residues: CSAGAGRFTDTQYF. The CDR3 region has the DNA TGCAGTGCTGGAGCGGGGAGGTTCACAGATACGCAGTATTTT. This chain links TRBV20-1 with TRBJ2-3; TRBD2 agrees at 7 bases. The trim removed 5 bases at V and 2 bases at J, leaving 7 bases unmatched. This CDR3 has 14 residues. CDR1 and CDR2 from the germline V gene are DFQATT and SNEGSKA (reference sequence).

The chain recombines TRBV3-1 with TRBJ2-1; D remains ambiguous. The DNA end favors TRBJ2-7, so the J call may be wrong. Germline assignment: CDR1 LGHDT and CDR2 YNNKEL (reference sequence). CDR3 length: 14 residues. CDR3 nucleotide sequence: TGTGCCAGCAGCCCTGGACCCACCTACAATGAGCAGTACTTC. Translated, it gives CASSPGPTYNEQYF.

Here the CDR3 DNA reads TGTGCCAGCAGTTTCGAGGGGTCAGACTACGAGCAGTACTTC. Protein sequence: CASSFEGSDYEQYF. The chain combines TRBV27 with TRBJ2-7, with D tentatively TRBD1 or TRBD2 (5 bases each). V was cut by 3 bases and J by 3 bases, with 12 bases left in between. CDR1 is MNHEY, CDR2 SMNVEV, per germline (reference sequence). The CDR3 length is 14 residues.

This clonotype has a count of ten or more. The J gene is TRBJ1-2, the V gene TRBV27; D not resolved. V was clipped by 3 bases and J by 8 bases, with 7 bases between them. The germline CDR1 and CDR2 sequences are MNHEY and SMNVEV (reference sequence). This CDR3 spans 11 amino acids. The CDR3 coding sequence is TGTGCCAGCAGTTTGTCAAGAGGCTACACCTTC. Translated, it gives CASSLSRGYTF.

The rearrangement links TRBV25-1 to TRBJ2-1, with TRBD2 identical over 8 bases. V lost 1 base, J lost 1 base, and 6 bases stayed unmatched. This CDR3 is 17 amino acids long. CDR1 is MGHDK and CDR2 is SYGVNS in the germline V gene. The CDR3, as DNA: TGTGCCAGCAGTGAATCCTCGACTAGCGAATCCTACAATGAGCAGTTCTTC. Amino acids: CASSESSTSESYNEQFF. Full variable domain (rest looked up from reference TRBV25-1 and TRBJ2-1): EADIYQTPRYLVIGTGKKITLECSQTMGHDKMYWYQQDPGMELHLIHYSYGVNSTEKGDLSSESTVSRIRTEHFPLTLESARPSHTSQYLCASSESSTSESYNEQFFGPGTRLTVL.

The table lists this clonotype with a few counts. This chain joins TRBV6-1 and TRBJ2-5; 7 bases map to TRBD1. The J call may be faulty, since TRBJ2-7 better matches the DNA end. Germline CDR1 is MNHNS and CDR2 is SASEGT. The CDR3 length is 14 residues. CDR3 nucleotide sequence: TGTGCCATCAGCCGGACAGGCGAGCGCTACGAGCAGTACTTC. It codes for CAISRTGERYEQYF.

V usage is TRBV7-6 and J usage is TRBJ2-7, with D unclear. V shed 3 bases and J shed 3 bases, with 9 bases lying between them. CDR3 length equals 13 residues. Germline V CDR1 and CDR2: SGHVS, FNYEAQ. The CDR3 reads CASSFQDHYEQYF. For the CDR3, the DNA is TGTGCCAGCAGCTTTCAGGATCACTACGAGCAGTACTTC.

This clonotype was recorded a few times. The chain recombines TRBV19 with TRBJ2-3; D ambiguous. CDR1 is LNHDA and CDR2 is SQIVND in the germline V gene (reference sequence). The CDR3 sequence is 13 residues long. Trimming took off 2 bases at V and 4 bases at J, with 7 bases between the two ends. The CDR3, as DNA: TGTGCCAGTAGTATACGAGACCCAGATACGCAGTATTTT. It encodes CASSIRDPDTQYF.

This clonotype has more than one count but fewer than ten. The chain is built from TRBV20-1 and TRBJ2-3; no definite D call. The germline V and J ends were trimmed by 3 bases and 4 bases, with 11 bases remaining between them. CDR3 length: 13 residues. Germline assignment: CDR1 DFQATT and CDR2 SNEGSKA (reference sequence). The CDR3 DNA reads as TGCAGTGCTAGTAGACTCCACCCAGATACGCAGTATTTT. Its protein product is CSASRLHPDTQYF.

This clonotype has just a few counts. CDR3 amino acids: CASSALRGSSYNEQFF. The CDR3 nucleotides read TGTGCCAGCAGTGCCCTCCGGGGTTCCTCCTACAATGAGCAGTTCTTC. This chain joins TRBV12-3 or TRBV12-4 and TRBJ2-1; a weak D match, TRBD2 (5 bases). V was cut by 5 bases and J by 0 bases, with 14 bases left in between. This CDR3 has 16 residues.

The genes are TRBV5-1 and TRBJ2-3, with D possibly being TRBD1 or TRBD2 (5 bases each). CDR1 SGHRS and CDR2 YFSETQ come from the germline V gene. The CDR3 contains 15 residues. The germline V and J ends were trimmed by 2 bases and 2 bases, with 12 bases remaining between them. The CDR3 region is CASSFLRGYTDTQYF. As DNA, the CDR3 is TGCGCCAGCAGCTTTCTGAGGGGCTACACAGATACGCAGTATTTT.

This clonotype was picked up a small number of times. The J gene is TRBJ1-5, the V gene TRBV13; 12 bases match TRBD1. After removal of 2 bases from V and 7 bases from J, the junction contained 9 bases not matched to a gene. The CDR3 extends over 17 amino acids. CDR1 and CDR2 from the germline V gene are PRHDT and FYEKMQ (reference sequence). The CDR3 nucleotides read TGTGCCAGCAGCTTAAGTGGGACAGGGGGCCCTACCCAGCCCCAGCATTTT. This sequence encodes CASSLSGTGGPTQPQHF.

CDR3 residues: CASSDGRDIQYF. The CDR3 DNA reads as TGTGCCAGCAGCGACGGCAGGGACATTCAGTACTTC. This sequence joins TRBV9 and TRBJ2-4; a weak D match, TRBD1 (5 bases). CDR3 size: 12 residues. V dropped 3 bases and J dropped 8 bases, with 9 bases sitting between them. Germline V gene lookup returns CDR1 SGDLS and CDR2 YYNGEE.